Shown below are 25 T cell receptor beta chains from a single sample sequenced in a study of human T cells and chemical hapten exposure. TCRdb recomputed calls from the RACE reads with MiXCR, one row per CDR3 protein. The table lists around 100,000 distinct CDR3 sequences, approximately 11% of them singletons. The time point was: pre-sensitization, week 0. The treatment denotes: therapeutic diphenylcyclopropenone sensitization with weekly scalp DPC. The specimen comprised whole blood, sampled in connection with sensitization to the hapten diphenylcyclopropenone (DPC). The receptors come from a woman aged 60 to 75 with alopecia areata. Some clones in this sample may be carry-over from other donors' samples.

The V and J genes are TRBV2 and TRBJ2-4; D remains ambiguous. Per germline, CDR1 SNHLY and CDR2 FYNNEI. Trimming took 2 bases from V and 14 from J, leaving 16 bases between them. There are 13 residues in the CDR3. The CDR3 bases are TGTGCCAGCAGTGAACGGTTGGAGCTAGGGAAGTACTTC. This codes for CASSERLELGKYF.

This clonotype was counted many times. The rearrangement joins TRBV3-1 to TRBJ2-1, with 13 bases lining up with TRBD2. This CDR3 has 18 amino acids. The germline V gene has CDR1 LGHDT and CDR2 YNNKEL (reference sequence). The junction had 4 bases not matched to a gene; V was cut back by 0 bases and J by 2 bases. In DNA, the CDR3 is TGTGCCAGCAGCCAAGAACTAGCGGGGGGGCGGACCTACAATGAGCAGTTCTTC. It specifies CASSQELAGGRTYNEQFF.

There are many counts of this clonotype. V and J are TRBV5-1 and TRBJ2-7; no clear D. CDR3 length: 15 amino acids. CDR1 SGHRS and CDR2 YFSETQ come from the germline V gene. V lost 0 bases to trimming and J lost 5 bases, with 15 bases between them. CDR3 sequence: CASSLDGPLTDEQYF. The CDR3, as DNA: TGCGCCAGCAGCTTGGACGGACCTTTGACCGACGAGCAGTACTTC. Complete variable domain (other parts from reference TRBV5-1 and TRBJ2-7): KAGVTQTPRYLIKTRGQQVTLSCSPISGHRSVSWYQQTPGQGLQFLFEYFSETQRNKGNFPGRFSGRQFSNSRSEMNVSTLELGDSALYLCASSLDGPLTDEQYFGPGTRLTVT.

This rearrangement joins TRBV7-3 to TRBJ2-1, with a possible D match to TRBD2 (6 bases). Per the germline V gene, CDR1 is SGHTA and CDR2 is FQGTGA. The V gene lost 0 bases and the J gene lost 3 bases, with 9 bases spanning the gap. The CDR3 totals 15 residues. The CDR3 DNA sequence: TGTGCCAGCAGCTTAACCGGGGGAGGCTACAATGAGCAGTTCTTC. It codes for CASSLTGGGYNEQFF.

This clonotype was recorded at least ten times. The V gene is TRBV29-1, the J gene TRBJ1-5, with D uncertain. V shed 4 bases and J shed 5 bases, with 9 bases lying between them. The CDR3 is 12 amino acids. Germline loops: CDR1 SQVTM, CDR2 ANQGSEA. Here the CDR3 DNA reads TGCAGCGTTGGCGGGAGGGATCAGCCCCAGCATTTT. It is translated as CSVGGRDQPQHF.

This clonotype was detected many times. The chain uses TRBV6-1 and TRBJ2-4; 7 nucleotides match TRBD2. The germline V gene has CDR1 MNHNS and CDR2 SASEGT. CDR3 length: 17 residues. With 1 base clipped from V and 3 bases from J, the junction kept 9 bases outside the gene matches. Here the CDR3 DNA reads TGTGCCAGCAGTGAAGTACCCGGGGGGTCTGGCAAAAACATTCAGTACTTC. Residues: CASSEVPGGSGKNIQYF.

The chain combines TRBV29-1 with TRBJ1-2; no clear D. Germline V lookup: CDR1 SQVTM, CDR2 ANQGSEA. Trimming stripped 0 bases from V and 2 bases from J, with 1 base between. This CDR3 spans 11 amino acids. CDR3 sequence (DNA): TGCAGCGTTGAAGAGAACTATGGCTACACCTTC. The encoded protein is CSVEENYGYTF.

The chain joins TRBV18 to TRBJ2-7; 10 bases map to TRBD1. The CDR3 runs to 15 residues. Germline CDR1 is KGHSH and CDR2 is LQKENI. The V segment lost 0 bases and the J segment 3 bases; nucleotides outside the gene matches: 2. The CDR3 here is CASSPPGQGSYEQYF. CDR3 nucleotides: TGTGCCAGCTCACCACCGGGACAGGGGAGCTACGAGCAGTACTTC.

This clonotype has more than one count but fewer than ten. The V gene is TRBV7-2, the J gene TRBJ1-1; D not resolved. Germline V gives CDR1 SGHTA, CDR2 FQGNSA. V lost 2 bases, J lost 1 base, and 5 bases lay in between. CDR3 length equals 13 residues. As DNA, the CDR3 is TGTGCCAGCAGCTTATGGGCGAACACTGAAGCTTTCTTT. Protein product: CASSLWANTEAFF.

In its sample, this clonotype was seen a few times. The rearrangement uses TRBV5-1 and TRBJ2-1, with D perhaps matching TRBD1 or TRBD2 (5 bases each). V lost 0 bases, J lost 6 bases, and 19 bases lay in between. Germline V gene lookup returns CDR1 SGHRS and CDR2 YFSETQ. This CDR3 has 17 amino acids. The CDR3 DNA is TGCGCCAGCAGCTTGGACCAGGGTGGGAGTACGTCCAATGAGCAGTTCTTC. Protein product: CASSLDQGGSTSNEQFF.

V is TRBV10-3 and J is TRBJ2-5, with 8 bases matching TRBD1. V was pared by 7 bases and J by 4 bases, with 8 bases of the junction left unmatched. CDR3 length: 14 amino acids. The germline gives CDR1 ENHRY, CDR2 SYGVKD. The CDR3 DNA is TGTGCCATCAACCCCGGACAGGGAGTAGAGACCCAGTACTTC. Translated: CAINPGQGVETQYF.

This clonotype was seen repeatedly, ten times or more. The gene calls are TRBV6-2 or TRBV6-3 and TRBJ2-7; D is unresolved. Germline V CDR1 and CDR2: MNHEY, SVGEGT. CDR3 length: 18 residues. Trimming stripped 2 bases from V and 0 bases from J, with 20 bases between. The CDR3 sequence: CASSYRLWERLLSYEQYF. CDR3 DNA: TGTGCCAGCAGTTACCGGTTATGGGAACGTCTACTCTCCTACGAGCAGTACTTC.

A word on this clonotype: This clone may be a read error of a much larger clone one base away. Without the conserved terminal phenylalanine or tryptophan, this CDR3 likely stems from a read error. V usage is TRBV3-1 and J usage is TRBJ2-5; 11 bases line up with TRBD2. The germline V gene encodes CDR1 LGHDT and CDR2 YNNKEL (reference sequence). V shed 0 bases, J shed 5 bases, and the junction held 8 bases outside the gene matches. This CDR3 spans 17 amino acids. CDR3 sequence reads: CASSQEASGGFWETQYS. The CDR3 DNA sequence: TGTGCCAGCAGCCAAGAAGCTAGCGGGGGGTTCTGGGAGACCCAGTACTCC.

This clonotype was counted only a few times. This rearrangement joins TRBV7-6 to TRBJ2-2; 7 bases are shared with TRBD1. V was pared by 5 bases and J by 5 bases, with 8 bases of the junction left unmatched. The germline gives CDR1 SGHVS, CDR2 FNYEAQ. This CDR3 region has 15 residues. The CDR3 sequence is CASSPRQGDTGELFF. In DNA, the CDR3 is TGTGCCAGCAGCCCACGACAGGGAGATACCGGGGAGCTGTTTTTT.

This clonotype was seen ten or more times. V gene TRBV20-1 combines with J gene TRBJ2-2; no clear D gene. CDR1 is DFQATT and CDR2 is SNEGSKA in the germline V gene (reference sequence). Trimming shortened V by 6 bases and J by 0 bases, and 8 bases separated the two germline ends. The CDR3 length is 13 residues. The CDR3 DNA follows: TGCAGTGCCCAATGGGCGAACACCGGGGAGCTGTTTTTT. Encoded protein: CSAQWANTGELFF.

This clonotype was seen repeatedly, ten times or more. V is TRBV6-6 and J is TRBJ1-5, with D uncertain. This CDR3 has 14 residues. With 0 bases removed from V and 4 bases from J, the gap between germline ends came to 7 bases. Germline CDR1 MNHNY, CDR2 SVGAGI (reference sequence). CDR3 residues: CASSYSWGNQPQHF. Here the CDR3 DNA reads TGTGCCAGCAGTTACTCGTGGGGAAATCAGCCCCAGCATTTT.

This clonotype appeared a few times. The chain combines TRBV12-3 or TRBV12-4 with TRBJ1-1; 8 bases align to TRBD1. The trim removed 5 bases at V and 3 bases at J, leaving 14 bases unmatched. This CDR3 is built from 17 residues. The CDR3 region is CASSRVPRTGIDTEAFF. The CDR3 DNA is TGTGCCAGCAGTCGGGTTCCCAGGACAGGGATCGACACTGAAGCTTTCTTT.

Here the CDR3 DNA reads TGCAGCTCCGGGGGGAAATTTACAGATACGCAGTATTTT. Translation: CSSGGKFTDTQYF. The chain uses TRBV29-1 and TRBJ2-3, with 7 positions matching TRBD2. Unmatched junction bases numbered 8, after V lost 8 bases and J lost 3 bases. The CDR3 extends over 13 amino acids. Germline CDR1 reads SQVTM; CDR2 reads ANQGSEA.

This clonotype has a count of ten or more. In DNA, the CDR3 is TGTGCCAGCAGCTTAAACAGGGCGGGCGAGCAGTACTTC. The encoded protein is CASSLNRAGEQYF. V and J are TRBV7-2 and TRBJ2-7, with a weak D call TRBD1 (6 bases). The CDR3 is 13 residues long. Germline V gene sequence: CDR1 SGHTA, CDR2 FQGNSA. V gave up 2 bases and J gave up 6 bases, with 11 bases separating them.

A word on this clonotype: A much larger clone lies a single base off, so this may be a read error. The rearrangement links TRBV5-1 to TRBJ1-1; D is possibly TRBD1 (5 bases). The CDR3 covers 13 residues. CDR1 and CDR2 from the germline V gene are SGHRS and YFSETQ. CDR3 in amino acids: CATRGWENTGAFF. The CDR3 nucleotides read TGCGCCACCCGGGGCTGGGAGAACACTGGAGCTTTCTTT.

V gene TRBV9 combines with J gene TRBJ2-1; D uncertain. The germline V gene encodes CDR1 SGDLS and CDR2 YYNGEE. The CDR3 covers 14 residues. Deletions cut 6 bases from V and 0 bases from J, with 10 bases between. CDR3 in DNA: TGTGCCAGCACTCTCTCACGCTCCTACAATGAGCAGTTCTTC. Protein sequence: CASTLSRSYNEQFF.

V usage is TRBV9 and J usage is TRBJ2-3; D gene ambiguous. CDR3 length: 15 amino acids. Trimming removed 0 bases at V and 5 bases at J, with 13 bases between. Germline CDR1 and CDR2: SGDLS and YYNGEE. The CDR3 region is CASSVGVIAEDTQYF. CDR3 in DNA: TGTGCCAGCAGCGTAGGGGTCATCGCGGAAGATACGCAGTATTTT. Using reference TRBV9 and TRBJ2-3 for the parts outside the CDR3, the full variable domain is DSGVTQTPKHLITATGQRVTLRCSPRSGDLSVYWYQQSLDQGLQFLIQYYNGEERAKGNILERFSAQQFPDLHSELNLSSLELGDSALYFCASSVGVIAEDTQYFGPGTRLTVL.

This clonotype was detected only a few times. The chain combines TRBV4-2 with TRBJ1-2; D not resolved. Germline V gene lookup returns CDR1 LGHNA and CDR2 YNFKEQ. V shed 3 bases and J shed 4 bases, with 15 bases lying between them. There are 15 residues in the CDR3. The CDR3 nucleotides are TGTGCCAGCAGCCAGGCCGGGGAACGGATCTATGGCTACACCTTC. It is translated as CASSQAGERIYGYTF.

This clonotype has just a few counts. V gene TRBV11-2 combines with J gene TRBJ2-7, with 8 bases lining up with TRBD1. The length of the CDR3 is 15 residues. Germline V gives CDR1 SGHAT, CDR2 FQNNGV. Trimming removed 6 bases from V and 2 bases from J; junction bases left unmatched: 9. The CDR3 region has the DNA TGTGCCAGCAGATCGGGACAGGAACACCCCTACGAGCAGTACTTC. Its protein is CASRSGQEHPYEQYF.

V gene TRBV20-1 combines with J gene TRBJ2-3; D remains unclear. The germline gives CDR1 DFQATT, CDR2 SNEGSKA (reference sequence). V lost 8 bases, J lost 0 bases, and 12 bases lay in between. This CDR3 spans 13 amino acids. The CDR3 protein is CSTDHPSTDTQYF. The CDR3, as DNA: TGCAGTACCGACCACCCTAGCACAGATACGCAGTATTTT.